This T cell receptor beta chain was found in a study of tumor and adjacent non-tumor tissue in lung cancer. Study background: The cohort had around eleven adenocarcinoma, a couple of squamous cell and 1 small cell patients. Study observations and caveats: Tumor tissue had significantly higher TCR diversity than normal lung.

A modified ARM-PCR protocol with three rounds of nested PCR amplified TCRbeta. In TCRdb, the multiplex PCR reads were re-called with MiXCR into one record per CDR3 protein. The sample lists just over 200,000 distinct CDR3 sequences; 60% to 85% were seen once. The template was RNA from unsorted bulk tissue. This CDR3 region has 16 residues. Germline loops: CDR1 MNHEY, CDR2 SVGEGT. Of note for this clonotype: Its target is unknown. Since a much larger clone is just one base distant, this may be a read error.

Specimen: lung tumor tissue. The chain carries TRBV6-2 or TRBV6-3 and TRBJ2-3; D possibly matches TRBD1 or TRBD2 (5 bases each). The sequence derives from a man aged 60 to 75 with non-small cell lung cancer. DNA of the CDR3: TGTGCCAGCAGCTACTTTCTTACGGTAGGGACGGATACGCAGTATTTT. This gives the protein CASSYFLTVGTDTQYF.